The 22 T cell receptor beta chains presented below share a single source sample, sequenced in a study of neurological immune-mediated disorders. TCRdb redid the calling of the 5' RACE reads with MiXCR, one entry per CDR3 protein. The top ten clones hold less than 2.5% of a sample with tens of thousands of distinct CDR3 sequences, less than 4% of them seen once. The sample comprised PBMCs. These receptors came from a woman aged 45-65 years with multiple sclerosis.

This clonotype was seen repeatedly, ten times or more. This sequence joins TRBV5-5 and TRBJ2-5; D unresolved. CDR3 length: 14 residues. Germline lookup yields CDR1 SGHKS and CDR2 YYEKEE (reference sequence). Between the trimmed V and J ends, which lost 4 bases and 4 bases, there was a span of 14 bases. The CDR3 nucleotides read TGTGCCAGCAGCCAATTGGCCCCCCTAGAGACCCAGTACTTC. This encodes CASSQLAPLETQYF.

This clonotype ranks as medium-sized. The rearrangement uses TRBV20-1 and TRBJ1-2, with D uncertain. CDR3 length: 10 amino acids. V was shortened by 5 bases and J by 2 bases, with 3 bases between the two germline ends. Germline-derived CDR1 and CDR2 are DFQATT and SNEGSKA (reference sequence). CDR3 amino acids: CSAPNYGYTF. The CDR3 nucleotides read TGCAGTGCTCCGAACTATGGCTACACCTTC.

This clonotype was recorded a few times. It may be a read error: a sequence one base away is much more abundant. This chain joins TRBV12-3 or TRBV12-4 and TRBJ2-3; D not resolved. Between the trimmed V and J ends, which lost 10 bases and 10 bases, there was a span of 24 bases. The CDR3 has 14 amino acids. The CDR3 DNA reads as TGTGCCACCTCCGGTGGCCTGAAGGTCGATGCGCAGTATTTT. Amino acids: CATSGGLKVDAQYF.

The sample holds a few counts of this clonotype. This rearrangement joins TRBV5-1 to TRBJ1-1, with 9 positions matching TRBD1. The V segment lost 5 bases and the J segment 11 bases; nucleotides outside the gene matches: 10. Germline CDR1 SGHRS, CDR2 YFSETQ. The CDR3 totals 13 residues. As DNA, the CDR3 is TGCGCCAGCAGGTCCACAGGGGGCGCGGAGGCTTTCTTT. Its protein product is CASRSTGGAEAFF.

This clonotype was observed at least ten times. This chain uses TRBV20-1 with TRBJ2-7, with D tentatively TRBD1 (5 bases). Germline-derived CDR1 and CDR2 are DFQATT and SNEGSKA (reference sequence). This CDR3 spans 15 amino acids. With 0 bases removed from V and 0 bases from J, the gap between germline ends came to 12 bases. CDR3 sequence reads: CSARDGAAHSYEQYF. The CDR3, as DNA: TGCAGTGCTAGAGATGGGGCAGCCCACTCCTACGAGCAGTACTTC.

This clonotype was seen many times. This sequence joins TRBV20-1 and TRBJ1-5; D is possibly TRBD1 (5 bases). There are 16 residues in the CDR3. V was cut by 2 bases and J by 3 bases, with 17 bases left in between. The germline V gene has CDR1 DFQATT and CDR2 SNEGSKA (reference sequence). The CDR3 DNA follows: TGCAGTGCTAGAATCCGGGGTCGGGGGGACAATCAGCCCCAGCATTTT. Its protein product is CSARIRGRGDNQPQHF.

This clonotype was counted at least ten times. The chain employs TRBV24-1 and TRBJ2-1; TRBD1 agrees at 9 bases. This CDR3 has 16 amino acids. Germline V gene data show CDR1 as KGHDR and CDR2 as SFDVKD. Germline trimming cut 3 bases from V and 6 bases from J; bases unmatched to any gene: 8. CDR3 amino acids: CATSDPTGTGSNEQFF. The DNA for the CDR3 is TGTGCCACCAGTGATCCCACCGGGACAGGGTCCAATGAGCAGTTCTTC.

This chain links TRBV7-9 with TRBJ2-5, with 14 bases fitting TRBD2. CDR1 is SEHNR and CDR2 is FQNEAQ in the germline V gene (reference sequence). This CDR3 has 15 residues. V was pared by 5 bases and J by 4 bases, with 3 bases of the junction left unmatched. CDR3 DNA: TGTGCCAGCAGCGAAGGACTAGCGGGAGGAGAGACCCAGTACTTC. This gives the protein CASSEGLAGGETQYF.

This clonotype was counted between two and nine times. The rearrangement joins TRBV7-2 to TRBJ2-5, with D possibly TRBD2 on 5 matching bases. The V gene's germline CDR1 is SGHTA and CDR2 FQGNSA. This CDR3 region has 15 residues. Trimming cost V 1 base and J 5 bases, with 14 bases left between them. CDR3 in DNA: TGTGCCAGCAGCTTAGGGCGGGTGTATGGGGAGACCCAGTACTTC. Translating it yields CASSLGRVYGETQYF.

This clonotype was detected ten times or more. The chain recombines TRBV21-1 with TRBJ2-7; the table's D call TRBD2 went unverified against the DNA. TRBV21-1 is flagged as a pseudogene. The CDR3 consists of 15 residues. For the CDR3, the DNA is TGTGCCAGCAGCAAAGTGGGGACTATCCCTAGCGAGCAGTACTTC. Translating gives CASSKVGTIPSEQYF.

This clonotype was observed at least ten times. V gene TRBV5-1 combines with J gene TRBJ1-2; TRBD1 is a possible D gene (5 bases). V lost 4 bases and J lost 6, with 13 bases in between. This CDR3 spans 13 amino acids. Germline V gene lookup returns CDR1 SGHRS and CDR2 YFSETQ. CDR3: CASSETGGHGYTF. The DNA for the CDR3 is TGCGCCAGCAGCGAAACAGGAGGACATGGCTACACCTTC.

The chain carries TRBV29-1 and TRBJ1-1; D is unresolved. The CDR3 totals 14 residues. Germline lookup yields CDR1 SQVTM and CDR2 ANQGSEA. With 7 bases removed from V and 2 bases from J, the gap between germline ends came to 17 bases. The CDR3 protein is CSARPPGGNTEAFF. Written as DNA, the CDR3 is TGCAGCGCTAGACCGCCAGGCGGCAACACTGAAGCTTTCTTT.

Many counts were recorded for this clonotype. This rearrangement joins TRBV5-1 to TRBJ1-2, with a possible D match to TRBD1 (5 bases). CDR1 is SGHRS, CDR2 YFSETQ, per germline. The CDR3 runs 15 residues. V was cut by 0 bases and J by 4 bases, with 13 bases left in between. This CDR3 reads CASSLDSGTPYGYTF. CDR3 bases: TGCGCCAGCAGCTTGGATTCAGGGACCCCCTATGGCTACACCTTC.

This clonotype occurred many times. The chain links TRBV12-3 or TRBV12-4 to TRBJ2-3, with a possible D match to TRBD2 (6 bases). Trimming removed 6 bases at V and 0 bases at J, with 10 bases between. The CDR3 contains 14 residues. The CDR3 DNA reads TGTGCCAGCAGACTGGGGACTAGCACAGATACGCAGTATTTT. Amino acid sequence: CASRLGTSTDTQYF.

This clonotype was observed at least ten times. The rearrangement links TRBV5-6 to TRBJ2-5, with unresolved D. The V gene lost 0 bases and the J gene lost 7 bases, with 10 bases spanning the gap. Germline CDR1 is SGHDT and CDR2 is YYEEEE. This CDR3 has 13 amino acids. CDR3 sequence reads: CASSLGRVGTQYF. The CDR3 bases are TGTGCCAGCAGCTTGGGGCGTGTTGGGACCCAGTACTTC.

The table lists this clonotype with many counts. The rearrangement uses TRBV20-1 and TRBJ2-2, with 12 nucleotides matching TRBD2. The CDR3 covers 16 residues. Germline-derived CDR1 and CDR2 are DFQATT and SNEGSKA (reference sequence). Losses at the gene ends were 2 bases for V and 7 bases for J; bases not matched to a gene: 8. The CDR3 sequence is CSARYRTSGMDGELFF. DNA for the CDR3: TGCAGTGCTAGATACCGGACTAGCGGGATGGACGGGGAGCTGTTTTTT.

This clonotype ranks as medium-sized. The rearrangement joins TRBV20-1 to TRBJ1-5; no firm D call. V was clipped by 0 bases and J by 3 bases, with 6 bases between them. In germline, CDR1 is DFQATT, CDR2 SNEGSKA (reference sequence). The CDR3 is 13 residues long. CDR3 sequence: CSARDQYNQPQHF. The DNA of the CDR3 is TGCAGTGCTAGAGATCAGTACAATCAGCCCCAGCATTTT.

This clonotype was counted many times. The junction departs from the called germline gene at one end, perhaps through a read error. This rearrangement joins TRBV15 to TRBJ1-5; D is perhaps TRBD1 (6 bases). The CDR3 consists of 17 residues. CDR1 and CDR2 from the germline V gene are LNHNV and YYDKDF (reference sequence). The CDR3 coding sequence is TGTGCCACCAGCAGAGATCGTTGGGGGGGCAGCAATCAGCCCCAGAATTTT. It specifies CATSRDRWGGSNQPQNF.

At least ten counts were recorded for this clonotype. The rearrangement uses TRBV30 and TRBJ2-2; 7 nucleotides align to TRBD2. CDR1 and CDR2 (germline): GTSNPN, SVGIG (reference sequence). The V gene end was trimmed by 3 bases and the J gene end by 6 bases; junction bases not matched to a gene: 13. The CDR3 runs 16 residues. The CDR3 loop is CAWSSGGVRSPGELFF. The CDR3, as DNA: TGTGCCTGGAGCAGTGGGGGGGTAAGAAGCCCCGGGGAGCTGTTTTTT.

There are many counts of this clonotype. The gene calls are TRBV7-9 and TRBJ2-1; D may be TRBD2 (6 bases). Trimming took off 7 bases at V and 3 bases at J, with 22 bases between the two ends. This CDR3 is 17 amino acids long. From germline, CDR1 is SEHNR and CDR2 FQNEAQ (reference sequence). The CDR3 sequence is CASILGWAGPDYNEQFF. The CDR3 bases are TGTGCCAGCATCCTGGGGTGGGCGGGACCGGACTACAATGAGCAGTTCTTC.

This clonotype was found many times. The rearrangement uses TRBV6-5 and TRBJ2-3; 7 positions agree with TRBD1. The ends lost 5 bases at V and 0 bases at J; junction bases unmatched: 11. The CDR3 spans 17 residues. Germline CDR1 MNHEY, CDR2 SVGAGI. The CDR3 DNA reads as TGTGCCAGCAGTACAAGACAGGGAAAAGCGAGCACAGATACGCAGTATTTT. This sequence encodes CASSTRQGKASTDTQYF.

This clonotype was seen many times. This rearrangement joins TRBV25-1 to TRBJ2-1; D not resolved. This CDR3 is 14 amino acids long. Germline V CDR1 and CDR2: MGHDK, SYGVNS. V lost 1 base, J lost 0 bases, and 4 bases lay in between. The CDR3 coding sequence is TGTGCCAGCAGTGAATCGGTCTCCTACAATGAGCAGTTCTTC. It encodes CASSESVSYNEQFF. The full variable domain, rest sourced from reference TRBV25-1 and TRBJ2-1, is EADIYQTPRYLVIGTGKKITLECSQTMGHDKMYWYQQDPGMELHLIHYSYGVNSTEKGDLSSESTVSRIRTEHFPLTLESARPSHTSQYLCASSESVSYNEQFFGPGTRLTVL.